The 13 T cell receptor beta chains listed next were all sequenced from one sample in a study of blood T cell repertoires in COVID-19. The assay was immunoSEQ multiplex PCR, and TCRdb's table has in-frame clones only and misses some. The sample has 150,000 to 200,000 clones; roughly nine tenths are singletons. Material: peripheral blood. The receptor set was obtained from a man aged 55 to 69 with active or convalescent COVID-19.

The rearrangement uses TRBV7-9 and TRBJ2-2; 10 nucleotides match TRBD2. The CDR3 has 17 residues. Trimming took 1 base from V and 5 from J; bases not matched to a gene: 7. The germline V gene has CDR1 SEHNR and CDR2 FQNEAQ (reference sequence). The DNA for the CDR3 is TGTGCCAGCAGCTTAGTTCTGCTAGCGGGAGTTACCGGGGAGCTGTTTTTT. It translates to CASSLVLLAGVTGELFF.

The chain carries TRBV5-1 and TRBJ2-7; 11 bases map to TRBD2. Germline V gene lookup returns CDR1 SGHRS and CDR2 YFSETQ. Trimming removed 4 bases from V and 3 bases from J; junction bases left unmatched: 6. This CDR3 has 15 residues. CDR3 sequence reads: CASSPLAGGSYEQYF. As DNA, the CDR3 is TGCGCCAGCAGCCCCTTAGCGGGAGGGAGCTACGAGCAGTACTTC.

V usage is TRBV10-1 and J usage is TRBJ1-2; 7 bases fit TRBD1. The CDR3 covers 14 residues. Germline V gene lookup returns CDR1 WNHNN and CDR2 SYGVQD (reference sequence). The ends lost 5 bases at V and 4 bases at J; junction bases unmatched: 7. The CDR3, as DNA: TGCGCCAGCAGTAATCCGGGACAGTCCTATGGCTACACCTTC. Translating gives CASSNPGQSYGYTF.

The chain combines TRBV11-2 with TRBJ2-5; 7 bases agree with TRBD1. The end of the DNA aligns better with TRBJ2-7, so the J call may be wrong. The CDR3 has 14 residues. Per germline, CDR1 SGHAT and CDR2 FQNNGV. The CDR3 sequence is CASSLGDRAYEQYF. CDR3 DNA sequence: TGTGCCAGCAGCTTAGGTGACAGGGCCTACGAGCAGTACTTC.

The V and J genes are TRBV6-5 and TRBJ2-2; 7 nucleotides line up with TRBD1. V shed 5 bases, J shed 6 bases, and the junction held 9 bases outside the gene matches. CDR1 MNHEY and CDR2 SVGAGI come from the germline V gene. This CDR3 contains 15 residues. The CDR3 coding sequence is TGTGCCAGCAGTCGGGACAGTCCCTCCGCCGGGGAGCTGTTTTTT. It is translated as CASSRDSPSAGELFF.

J is TRBJ2-7 and V is TRBV9, with TRBD1 matching over 9 bases. The germline V gene has CDR1 SGDLS and CDR2 YYNGEE. Trimming removed 0 bases from V and 3 bases from J; junction bases left unmatched: 4. The CDR3 runs to 15 residues. The CDR3 nucleotides are TGTGCCAGCAGCGTAGGAGTGGACAGGGGCTACGAGCAGTACTTC. Translated, it gives CASSVGVDRGYEQYF.

This chain uses TRBV7-6 with TRBJ2-7; 12 positions agree with TRBD2. The CDR3 spans 15 residues. Losses at the gene ends were 3 bases for V and 2 bases for J; bases not matched to a gene: 2. In germline, CDR1 is SGHVS, CDR2 FNYEAQ. The CDR3: CASSLTSGRTYEQYF. The CDR3 nucleotides read TGTGCCAGCAGCTTGACTAGCGGGAGAACCTACGAGCAGTACTTC.

This chain connects TRBV27 to TRBJ2-4, with TRBD1 as a possible D gene (6 bases). Germline V CDR1 and CDR2: MNHEY, SMNVEV (reference sequence). V gave up 5 bases and J gave up 5 bases, with 13 bases separating them. This CDR3 region has 14 residues. CDR3 coding DNA: TGTGCCAGCAGTCGGACAGTTTTCGAAAACATTCAGTACTTC. Protein product: CASSRTVFENIQYF.

This chain uses TRBV30 with TRBJ1-1; D is ambiguous. V lost 2 bases to trimming and J lost 4 bases, with 5 bases between them. Germline CDR1 GTSNPN, CDR2 SVGIG (reference sequence). This CDR3 is built from 11 residues. CDR3 sequence: CAWSQSTEAFF. CDR3 sequence (DNA): TGTGCCTGGAGTCAGTCCACTGAAGCTTTCTTT.

The chain joins TRBV21-1 to TRBJ2-1; TRBD2, the table's D call, lacks a check against the DNA. TRBV21-1 is a known pseudogene. The CDR3 length is 11 residues. The chain's CDR3 is CASFPRHEQFF. The CDR3 nucleotides read TGTGCCAGCTTCCCTAGACATGAGCAGTTCTTC.

The rearrangement joins TRBV7-9 to TRBJ2-1; 9 bases map to TRBD2. J lost 4 bases, V lost 5 bases, and 3 bases had no gene match. Germline assignment: CDR1 SEHNR and CDR2 FQNEAQ (reference sequence). The CDR3 contains 14 residues. CDR3 amino acids: CASSPGLAYNEQFF. DNA for the CDR3: TGTGCCAGCAGCCCGGGACTAGCTTACAATGAGCAGTTCTTC.

The chain carries TRBV7-2 and TRBJ1-4; TRBD1 agrees at 9 bases. Germline V lookup: CDR1 SGHTA, CDR2 FQGNSA. With 6 bases clipped from V and 1 base from J, the junction kept 3 bases outside the gene matches. This CDR3 region has 15 residues. The CDR3 region is CASSRQGGTNEKLFF. Written as DNA, the CDR3 is TGTGCCAGCAGTAGACAGGGGGGAACTAATGAAAAACTGTTTTTT.

The gene calls are TRBV23-1 and TRBJ1-2; 8 bases map to TRBD1. TRBV23-1 is known as an ORF, though its function is uncertain. Trimming took 0 bases from V and 3 from J; bases not matched to a gene: 30. The CDR3 covers 24 residues. CDR3 residues: CASSQSVRGRLWLHPPGGDYGYTF. As DNA, the CDR3 is TGCGCCAGCAGTCAATCTGTCAGGGGGCGACTATGGCTACACCCCCCAGGGGGCGACTATGGCTACACCTTC.